This T cell receptor (beta chain) was obtained from a study of CD8 T cells in ankylosing spondylitis. Study outcomes and limitations: Researchers reportedly found disease-linked clones significantly enriched in matched ankylosing spondylitis synovial fluid. Disease-linked clones bore a CD8+ phenotype, appearing relatively rarely in peripheral blood. Several of the motif variants were reported before in synovial fluid and blood from reactive arthritis.

This clonotype has only a few counts. Its antigen remains unidentified. The V gene end was trimmed by 0 bases and the J gene end by 7 bases; junction bases not matched to a gene: 4. This CDR3 comprises 16 residues. CDR1 and CDR2 from the germline V gene are SGHRS and YFSETQ. Libraries of TCR beta came from quantitative 5'-RACE with molecular barcodes. TCRdb re-derived calls from the 5' RACE reads in MiXCR, one entry per CDR3 protein. The table has around 150,000 distinct CDR3 sequences, roughly 12% seen once. The J gene is TRBJ1-6, the V gene TRBV5-1; 10 bases align to TRBD1. The receptor's source is a male donor with ankylosing spondylitis or in good health (not recorded which). Sequencing was performed on blood, either unsorted or a sorted T cell fraction (not recorded which). CDR3: CASSLDGTGVNSPLHF. The DNA for the CDR3 is TGCGCCAGCAGCTTGGATGGGACAGGGGTAAATTCACCCCTCCACTTT.